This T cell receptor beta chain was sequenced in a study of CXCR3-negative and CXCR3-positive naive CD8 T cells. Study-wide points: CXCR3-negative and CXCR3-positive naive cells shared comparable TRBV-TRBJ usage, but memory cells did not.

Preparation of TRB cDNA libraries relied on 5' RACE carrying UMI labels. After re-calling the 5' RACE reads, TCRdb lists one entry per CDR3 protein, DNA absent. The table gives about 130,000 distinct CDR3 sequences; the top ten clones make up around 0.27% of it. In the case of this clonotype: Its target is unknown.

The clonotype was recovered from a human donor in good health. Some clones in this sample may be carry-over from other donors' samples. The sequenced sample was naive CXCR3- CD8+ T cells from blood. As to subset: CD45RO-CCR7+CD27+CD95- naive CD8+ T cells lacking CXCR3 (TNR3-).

The CDR3 is CASRKDDNTGELFF. V and J are TRBV28 and TRBJ2-2. Germline V CDR1 and CDR2: MDHEN, SYDVKM. The CDR3 covers 14 residues.